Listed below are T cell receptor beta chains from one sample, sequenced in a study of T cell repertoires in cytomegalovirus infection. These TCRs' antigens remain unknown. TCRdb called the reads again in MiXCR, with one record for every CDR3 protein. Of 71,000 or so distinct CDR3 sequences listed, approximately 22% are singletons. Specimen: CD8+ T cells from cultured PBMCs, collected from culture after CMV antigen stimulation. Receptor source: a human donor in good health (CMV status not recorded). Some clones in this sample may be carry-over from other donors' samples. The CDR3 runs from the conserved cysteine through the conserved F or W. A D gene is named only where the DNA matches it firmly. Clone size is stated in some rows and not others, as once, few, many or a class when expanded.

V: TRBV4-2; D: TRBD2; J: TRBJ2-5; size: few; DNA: TGTGCCAGCAGCCAGGGGGTTGGGGTCGGGGGGTCGCAAGAGACCCAGTACTTC; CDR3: CASSQGVGVGGSQETQYF
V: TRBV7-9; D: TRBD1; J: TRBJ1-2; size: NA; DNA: TGTGCCAGCAGCTTCGGGACAGGGCGGTCAAGCTATGGCTACACCTTC; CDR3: CASSFGTGRSSYGYTF
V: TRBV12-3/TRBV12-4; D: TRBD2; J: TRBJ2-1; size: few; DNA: TGTGCCAGCACCACCGGACTAGATTACAATGAGCAGTTCTTC; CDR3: CASTTGLDYNEQFF
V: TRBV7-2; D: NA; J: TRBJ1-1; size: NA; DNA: TGTGCCAGCAGCTTAGGTTACTTGAACACTGAAGCTTTCTTT; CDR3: CASSLGYLNTEAFF
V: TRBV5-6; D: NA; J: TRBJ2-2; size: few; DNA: TGTGCCAGCAGCTCCCAGGGCGGCGCGAACACCGGGGAGCTGTTTTTT; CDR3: CASSSQGGANTGELFF
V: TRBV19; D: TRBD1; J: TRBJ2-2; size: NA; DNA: TGTGCCAGTAGCCTAAACCCGGGACAGGGCTTAAGGAACACCGGGGAGCTGTTTTTT; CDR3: CASSLNPGQGLRNTGELFF
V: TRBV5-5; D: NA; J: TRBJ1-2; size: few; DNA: TGTGCCAGCAGCTTCGGGGGAAATGGCTACACCTTC; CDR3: CASSFGGNGYTF
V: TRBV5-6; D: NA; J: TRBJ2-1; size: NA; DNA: TGTGCCAGCAGTCTACTCGTTTACAATGAGCAGTTCTTC; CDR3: CASSLLVYNEQFF
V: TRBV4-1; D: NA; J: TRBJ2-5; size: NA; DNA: TGCGCCAGCAGCCAAGATCATGAGACCCAGTACTTC; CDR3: CASSQDHETQYF
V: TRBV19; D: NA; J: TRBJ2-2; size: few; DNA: TGTGCCAGTAGTATAGAGAGCAGCAGGACGAGACGCACCGGGGAGCTGTTTTTT; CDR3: CASSIESSRTRRTGELFF
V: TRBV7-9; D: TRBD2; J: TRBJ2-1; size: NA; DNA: TGTGCCAGCAGCTTAAGCGGGGGGGACCGGTTCTTC; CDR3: CASSLSGGDRFF
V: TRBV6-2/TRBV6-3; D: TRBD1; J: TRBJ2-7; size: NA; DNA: TGTGCCAGCAGTTACTCGAGGACAGGGGGCGAGCAGTACTTC; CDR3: CASSYSRTGGEQYF
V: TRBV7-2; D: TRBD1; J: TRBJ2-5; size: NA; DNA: TGTGCCAGCAGCTTAGTCGGCAGGGGGGAGACCCAGTACTTC; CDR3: CASSLVGRGETQYF
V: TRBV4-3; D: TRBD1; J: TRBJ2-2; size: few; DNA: TGCGCCAGCACGGACAGGGGATACACCGGGGAGCTGTTTTTT; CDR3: CASTDRGYTGELFF
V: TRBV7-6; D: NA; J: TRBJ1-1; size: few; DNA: TGTGCCAGCAGAGCCCCCGGGACGGCGAACACTGAAGCTTTCTTT; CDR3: CASRAPGTANTEAFF
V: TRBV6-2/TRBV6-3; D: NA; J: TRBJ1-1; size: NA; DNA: TGTGCCAGCCGACTATCGGAGGCGGGGACTGAAGCTTTCTTT; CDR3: CASRLSEAGTEAFF
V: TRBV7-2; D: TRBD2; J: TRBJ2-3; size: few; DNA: TGTGCCAGCAGCTTAGAGCTTTGGCCTAGCGGGGGACGCACAGATACGCAGTATTTT; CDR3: CASSLELWPSGGRTDTQYF
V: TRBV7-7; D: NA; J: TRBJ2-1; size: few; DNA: TGTGCTAGCAGCCTGGGAAGGCAGTATGAGCAGTTCTTC; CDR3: CASSLGRQYEQFF
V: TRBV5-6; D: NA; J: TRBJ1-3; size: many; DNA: TGTGCCAGCAGCTTGGTACTCTCTGAGGGACCTGGAAACACCATATATTTT; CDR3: CASSLVLSEGPGNTIYF
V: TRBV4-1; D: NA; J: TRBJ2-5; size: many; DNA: TGCGCCAGCAGCCAAGAAAACCAAGAGACCCAGTACTTC; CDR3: CASSQENQETQYF
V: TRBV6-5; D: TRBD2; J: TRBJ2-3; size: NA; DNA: TGTGCCAGCAGTTCATTCCGGGGCGGGGGGGACACAGATACGCAGTATTTT; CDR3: CASSSFRGGGDTDTQYF
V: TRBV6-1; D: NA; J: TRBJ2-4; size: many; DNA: TGTGCCAGCAGTGAAGGGACAGAGGAAGTCAAAAACATTCAGTACTTC; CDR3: CASSEGTEEVKNIQYF
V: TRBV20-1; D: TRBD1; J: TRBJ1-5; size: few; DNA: TGCAGTGCTAGAGAACCGGGACAGGGGGCTAGTCAGCCCCAGCATTTT; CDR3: CSAREPGQGASQPQHF
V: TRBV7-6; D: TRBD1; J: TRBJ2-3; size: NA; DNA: TGTGCCAGCAGCTTAGCAGGGGGCGAAACAGATACGCAGTATTTT; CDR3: CASSLAGGETDTQYF
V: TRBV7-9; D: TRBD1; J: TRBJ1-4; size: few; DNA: TGTGCCAGCAGTTTCGGACAGGGGGCCCTTGATGAAAAACTGTTTTTT; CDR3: CASSFGQGALDEKLFF
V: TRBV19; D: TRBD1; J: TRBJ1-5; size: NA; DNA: TGTGCCAGTAAACCTATGTACAGGGGGCGAAGCAATCAGCCCCAGCATTTT; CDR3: CASKPMYRGRSNQPQHF
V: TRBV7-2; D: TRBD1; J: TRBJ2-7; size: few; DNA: TGTGCCAGCAGCTTAGTTGTCGGACAGGGACATTACGAGCAGTACTTC; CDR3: CASSLVVGQGHYEQYF
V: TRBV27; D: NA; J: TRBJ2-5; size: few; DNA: TGTGCCAGCAGCCGGGCGGAACTGGAGACCCAGTACTTC; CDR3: CASSRAELETQYF